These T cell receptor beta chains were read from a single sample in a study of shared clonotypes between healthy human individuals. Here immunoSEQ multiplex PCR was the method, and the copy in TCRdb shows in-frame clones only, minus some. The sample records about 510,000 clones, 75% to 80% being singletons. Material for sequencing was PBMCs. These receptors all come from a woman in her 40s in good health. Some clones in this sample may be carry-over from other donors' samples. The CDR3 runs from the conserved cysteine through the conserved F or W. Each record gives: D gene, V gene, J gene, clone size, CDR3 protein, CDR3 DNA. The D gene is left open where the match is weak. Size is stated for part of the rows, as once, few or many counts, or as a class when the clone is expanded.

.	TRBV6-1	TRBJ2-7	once	CASSTKGRNEQYF	TGTGCCAGCAGTACGAAGGGGAGGAACGAGCAGTACTTC
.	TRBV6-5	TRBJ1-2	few	CASSTLIQASYGYTF	TGTGCCAGCAGCACGCTCATACAGGCTAGCTATGGCTACACCTTC
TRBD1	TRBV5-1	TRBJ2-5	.	CASSGTGGAQTQYF	TGCGCCAGCTCAGGGACAGGGGGCGCGCAGACCCAGTACTTC
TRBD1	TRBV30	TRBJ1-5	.	CAWSVLGGGQPQHF	TGTGCCTGGAGTGTGCTAGGGGGCGGTCAGCCCCAGCATTTT
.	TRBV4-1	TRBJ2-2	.	CASSLVLTGELFF	TGCGCCAGCAGCCTCGTATTGACCGGGGAGCTGTTTTTT
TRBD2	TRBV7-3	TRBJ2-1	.	CASSLGPSGAYNEQFF	TGTGCCAGCAGCTTAGGGCCTAGCGGGGCTTACAATGAGCAGTTCTTC
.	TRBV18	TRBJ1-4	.	CASSPQTNEKLFF	TGTGCCAGCTCACCACAGACTAATGAAAAACTGTTTTTT
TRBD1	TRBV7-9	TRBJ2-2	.	CASSFTGVTGELFF	TGTGCCAGCAGCTTTACAGGGGTCACCGGGGAGCTGTTTTTT
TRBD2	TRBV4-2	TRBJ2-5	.	CASSQAEGAGETQYF	TGTGCCAGCAGCCAAGCGGAAGGAGCGGGGGAGACCCAGTACTTC
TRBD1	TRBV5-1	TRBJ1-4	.	CASSQGQGGEKLFF	TGCGCCAGCAGCCAGGGACAGGGAGGAGAAAAACTGTTTTTT
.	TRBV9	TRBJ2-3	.	CASSVQPRLTSPGLTDTQYF	TGTGCCAGCAGCGTACAACCCCGCCTGACTAGTCCGGGGCTCACAGATACGCAGTATTTT
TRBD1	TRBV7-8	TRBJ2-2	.	CASSPRTGGSGELFF	TGTGCCAGCAGCCCGCGGACAGGGGGTTCCGGGGAGCTGTTTTTT
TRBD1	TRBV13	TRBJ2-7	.	CASSLYGDRAHEQYF	TGTGCCAGCAGCTTATATGGGGACAGGGCCCACGAGCAGTACTTC
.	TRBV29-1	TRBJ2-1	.	CSVEGGRRSLDEQFF	TGCAGCGTTGAGGGTGGGAGGAGGTCTCTGGATGAGCAGTTCTTC
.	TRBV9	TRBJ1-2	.	CASSVVGGSNGYTF	TGTGCCAGCAGCGTAGTGGGGGGATCTAATGGCTACACCTTC
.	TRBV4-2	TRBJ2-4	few	CASSQVGAENIQYF	TGTGCCAGCAGCCAAGTAGGGGCAGAAAACATTCAGTACTTC
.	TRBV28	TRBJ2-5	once	CASTWGWPQETQYF	TGTGCCAGCACCTGGGGGTGGCCCCAAGAGACCCAGTACTTC
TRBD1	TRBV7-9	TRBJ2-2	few	CASSPRGYTGELFF	TGTGCCAGCAGCCCCAGGGGGTACACCGGGGAGCTGTTTTTT
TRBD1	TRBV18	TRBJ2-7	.	CASSPPGGTGAYEQYF	TGTGCCAGCTCACCACCTGGTGGGACAGGGGCATACGAGCAGTACTTC
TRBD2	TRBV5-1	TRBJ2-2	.	CASSLGPGGSGAGELFF	TGCGCCAGCAGCTTAGGACCCGGCGGGAGTGGGGCCGGGGAGCTGTTTTTT
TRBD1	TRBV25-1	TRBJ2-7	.	CASSGGDRPGEQYF	TGTGCCAGCAGTGGTGGGGACAGACCGGGCGAGCAGTACTTC
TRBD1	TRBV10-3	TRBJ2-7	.	CAISDFARQGSHEQYF	TGTGCCATCAGTGACTTCGCGCGACAGGGTAGTCACGAGCAGTACTTC
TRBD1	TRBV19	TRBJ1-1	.	CASSTGQGAGEAFF	TGTGCCAGTAGTACCGGACAGGGGGCGGGTGAAGCTTTCTTT
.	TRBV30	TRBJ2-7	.	CAWSETSYEQYF	TGTGCCTGGAGTGAAACTAGCTACGAGCAGTACTTC
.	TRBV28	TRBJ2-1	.	CASSLEGEWNEQFF	TGTGCCAGCAGTTTAGAGGGGGAGTGGAATGAGCAGTTCTTC
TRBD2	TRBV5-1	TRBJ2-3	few	CASSVRLAGATDTQYF	TGCGCCAGCAGCGTACGACTAGCGGGAGCCACAGATACGCAGTATTTT
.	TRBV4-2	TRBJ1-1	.	CASSLSTENTEAFF	TGTGCCAGCAGCTTGTCAACAGAAAACACTGAAGCTTTCTTT
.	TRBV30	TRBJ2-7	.	CAWSEIGGSEQYF	TGTGCCTGGAGTGAAATAGGGGGGTCCGAGCAGTACTTC
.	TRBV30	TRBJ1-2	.	CAWSQGMSYGYTF	TGTGCCTGGTCGCAGGGTATGAGCTATGGCTACACCTTC